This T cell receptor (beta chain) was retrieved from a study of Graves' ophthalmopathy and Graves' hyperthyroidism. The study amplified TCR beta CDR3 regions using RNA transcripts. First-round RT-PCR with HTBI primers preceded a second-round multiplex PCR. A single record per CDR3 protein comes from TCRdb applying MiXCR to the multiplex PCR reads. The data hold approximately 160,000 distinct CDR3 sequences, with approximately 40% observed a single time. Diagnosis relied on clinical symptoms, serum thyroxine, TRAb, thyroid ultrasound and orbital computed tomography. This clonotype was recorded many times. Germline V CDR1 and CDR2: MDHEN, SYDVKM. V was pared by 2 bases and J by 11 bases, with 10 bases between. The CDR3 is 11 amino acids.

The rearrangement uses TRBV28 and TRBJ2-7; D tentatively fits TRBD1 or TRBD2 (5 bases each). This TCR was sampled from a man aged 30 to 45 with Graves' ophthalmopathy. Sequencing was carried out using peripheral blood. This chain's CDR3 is CASSLGDREYF. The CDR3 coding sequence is TGTGCCAGCAGTTTAGGGGACCGTGAGTACTTC.